This TCR beta chain is drawn from a study of blood T cells in healthy people across ages. This CDR3 comprises 12 residues. Germline CDR1 and CDR2: SQVTM and ANQGSEA. Primers used in a second PCR of about 7 to 12 cycles were a sample-barcoded 5' primer and a J-beta primer mix. MiXCR was run by TCRdb on the 5' RACE reads, yielding one entry per CDR3 protein. The table has about 830,000 distinct CDR3 sequences, around 62% seen once. This receptor was obtained from a man under 40 in good health. The sample was blood. This chain connects TRBV29-1 to TRBJ2-4; possible D gene TRBD2, 6 bases. The DNA end lines up better with TRBJ2-7; the J call may be wrong. CDR3 DNA sequence: TGCAGCGTCGGCCGGGGGACCCACGAGCAGTACTTC. This gives the protein CSVGRGTHEQYF.